A selection of T cell receptor beta chains follows, all from one sample in a study of blood T cell repertoires in COVID-19. The table came from immunoSEQ multiplex PCR; TCRdb's copy has only in-frame clones and leaves some out. The table shows about 57,000 clones, with 79% occurring only once. Material: peripheral blood. The source is a human donor in a cohort sampled during active COVID-19. Each CDR3 is given with its conserved first and last residue. The order of the fields is clone size, J gene, D gene, V gene, CDR3 protein, CDR3 DNA. The D gene is left open where the match is weak. A clone size is listed for some rows: how often the clone was seen (once, few, many), or a class if it is expanded.

abundance: -; j_gene: TRBJ2-6; d_gene: -; v_gene: TRBV7-6; CDR3aa: CATVSIAGANVLTF; CDR3nt: TGTGCCACCGTTAGTATAGCGGGGGCCAACGTCCTGACTTTC
abundance: -; j_gene: TRBJ1-2; d_gene: TRBD1; v_gene: TRBV10-3; CDR3aa: CAIREGTVYGYTF; CDR3nt: TGTGCCATCAGAGAGGGGACAGTCTATGGCTACACCTTC
abundance: -; j_gene: TRBJ2-2; d_gene: TRBD2; v_gene: TRBV19; CDR3aa: CASGSGRENTGELFF; CDR3nt: TGTGCCAGTGGAAGCGGGAGGGAGAACACCGGGGAGCTGTTTTTT
abundance: once; j_gene: TRBJ1-5; d_gene: TRBD1; v_gene: TRBV27; CDR3aa: CASSRGLGNQPQHF; CDR3nt: TGTGCCAGCAGCAGGGGGCTTGGCAATCAGCCCCAGCATTTT
abundance: once; j_gene: TRBJ2-3; d_gene: -; v_gene: TRBV11-2; CDR3aa: CASSYRRGGRTDTQYF; CDR3nt: TGTGCCAGCAGCTATCGGAGGGGGGGGCGGACAGATACGCAGTATTTT
abundance: -; j_gene: TRBJ2-7; d_gene: TRBD2; v_gene: TRBV11-2; CDR3aa: CASSLHNSGSSYEQYF; CDR3nt: TGTGCCAGCAGCTTACATAATAGCGGGAGCTCCTACGAGCAGTACTTC
abundance: once; j_gene: TRBJ1-3; d_gene: TRBD1; v_gene: TRBV11-2; CDR3aa: CASSLGQGAFGNTIYF; CDR3nt: TGTGCCAGCAGCTTAGGACAGGGGGCCTTCGGAAACACCATATATTTT
abundance: once; j_gene: TRBJ2-5; d_gene: -; v_gene: TRBV7-3; CDR3aa: CASSLGAVETQYF; CDR3nt: TGTGCCAGCAGCTTAGGGGCGGTTGAAACCCAGTACTTC
abundance: -; j_gene: TRBJ2-3; d_gene: -; v_gene: TRBV5-5; CDR3aa: CASSLAEGGYDTQYF; CDR3nt: TGTGCCAGCAGCCTAGCGGAGGGGGGATACGATACGCAGTATTTT
abundance: -; j_gene: TRBJ2-2; d_gene: -; v_gene: TRBV2; CDR3aa: CASSETPAGRSAGELFF; CDR3nt: TGTGCCAGCAGTGAAACCCCCGCGGGAAGGTCGGCCGGGGAGCTGTTTTTT
abundance: -; j_gene: TRBJ2-7; d_gene: -; v_gene: TRBV7-3; CDR3aa: CASSPPAGWYEQYF; CDR3nt: TGTGCCAGCAGCCCCCCCGCGGGCTGGTACGAGCAGTACTTC
abundance: -; j_gene: TRBJ2-2; d_gene: -; v_gene: TRBV12-5; CDR3aa: CASGDRSLGTGELFF; CDR3nt: TGTGCTAGTGGTGACAGGTCCTTAGGCACCGGGGAGCTGTTTTTT
abundance: -; j_gene: TRBJ1-5; d_gene: -; v_gene: TRBV4-1; CDR3aa: CASSQDEWQGMNQPQHF; CDR3nt: TGCGCCAGCAGCCAAGATGAGTGGCAGGGGATGAATCAGCCCCAGCATTTT
abundance: -; j_gene: TRBJ1-3; d_gene: -; v_gene: TRBV7-2; CDR3aa: CASSKGGSGNTIYF; CDR3nt: TGTGCCAGCAGTAAGGGGGGGTCCGGAAACACCATATATTTT
abundance: -; j_gene: TRBJ1-2; d_gene: TRBD1; v_gene: TRBV19; CDR3aa: CASSPNRGYNYGYTF; CDR3nt: TGTGCCAGTAGTCCTAACAGGGGCTATAACTATGGCTACACCTTC
abundance: -; j_gene: TRBJ1-5; d_gene: -; v_gene: TRBV19; CDR3aa: CASSIEGGYSNQPQHF; CDR3nt: TGTGCCAGTAGTATAGAGGGAGGGTATAGCAATCAGCCCCAGCATTTT
abundance: -; j_gene: TRBJ2-1; d_gene: TRBD1; v_gene: TRBV18; CDR3aa: CASSIGQGNNEQFF; CDR3nt: TGTGCCAGCTCGATAGGACAGGGAAACAATGAGCAGTTCTTC
abundance: many; j_gene: TRBJ2-7; d_gene: TRBD2; v_gene: TRBV5-1; CDR3aa: CASSLASGTSRLYEQYF; CDR3nt: TGCGCCAGCAGCTTGGCTAGCGGGACCTCCCGTCTATACGAGCAGTACTTC
abundance: -; j_gene: TRBJ2-3; d_gene: TRBD1; v_gene: TRBV19; CDR3aa: CASSIGLGQLTDTQYF; CDR3nt: TGTGCCAGTAGTATCGGACTGGGACAGCTCACAGATACGCAGTATTTT
abundance: -; j_gene: TRBJ2-1; d_gene: -; v_gene: TRBV19; CDR3aa: CASSIAEGDEQFF; CDR3nt: TGTGCCAGTAGTATCGCGGAGGGTGATGAGCAGTTCTTC
abundance: -; j_gene: TRBJ2-5; d_gene: TRBD2; v_gene: TRBV4-1; CDR3aa: CASSQFGTSVQETQYF; CDR3nt: TGCGCCAGCAGCCAGTTCGGGACTAGCGTCCAAGAGACCCAGTACTTC
abundance: -; j_gene: TRBJ1-6; d_gene: -; v_gene: TRBV6-5; CDR3aa: CASSPGRVPNSPLHF; CDR3nt: TGTGCCAGCAGTCCCGGGAGGGTGCCCAATTCACCCCTCCACTTT
abundance: -; j_gene: TRBJ2-1; d_gene: TRBD2; v_gene: TRBV9; CDR3aa: CASSGGLADYNEQFF; CDR3nt: TGTGCCAGCAGCGGGGGACTAGCGGATTACAATGAGCAGTTCTTC
abundance: -; j_gene: TRBJ2-2; d_gene: -; v_gene: TRBV9; CDR3aa: CASSPGVRTGELFF; CDR3nt: TGTGCCAGCTCGCCAGGGGTCCGAACCGGGGAGCTGTTTTTT